Listed here are 30 T cell receptor beta chains from one sample, sequenced in a study of cytomegalovirus exposure and HLA in healthy donors. With 60 Vbeta and 13 Jbeta primers, the PCR was carried out. Measured with immunoSEQ multiplex PCR; TCRdb has only the in-frame clones, and not every one. The table shows tens of thousands of clones, with about two thirds occurring only once. The source material was PBMCs. These receptors were taken from a boy younger than 18 in good health and CMV-seropositive.

As concerns this clone: The junction departs from the called germline gene at one end, perhaps through a read error. The rearrangement uses TRBV6-5 and TRBJ1-5; 7 bases align to TRBD1. CDR1 is MNHEY and CDR2 is SVGAGI in the germline V gene. The CDR3 is made up of 14 amino acids. The chain's CDR3 is CASGQGVGVQPQNF. The CDR3 DNA reads as TGTGCCAGCGGTCAGGGGGTTGGCGTTCAGCCCCAGAATTTT.

This rearrangement joins TRBV5-1 to TRBJ2-2, with D uncertain. This CDR3 region has 16 residues. The V gene lost 0 bases and the J gene lost 0 bases, with 9 bases spanning the gap. CDR1 is SGHRS and CDR2 is YFSETQ in the germline V gene. Here the CDR3 reads CASSLVSDTNTGELFF. CDR3 sequence (DNA): TGCGCCAGCAGCTTGGTATCCGACACGAACACCGGGGAGCTGTTTTTT.

This clone was seen a few times. V and J are TRBV6-5 and TRBJ1-1; 8 bases align to TRBD1. The trim removed 4 bases at V and 0 bases at J, leaving 7 bases unmatched. The CDR3 covers 16 residues. Germline CDR1 MNHEY, CDR2 SVGAGI. The CDR3 region is CASSLDRALMNTEAFF. CDR3 DNA sequence: TGTGCCAGCAGTTTGGACAGGGCCCTTATGAACACTGAAGCTTTCTTT.

Comments on this clone: Different DNA sequences within this sample yield the same CDR3. The chain recombines TRBV5-1 with TRBJ2-1, with 10 nucleotides matching TRBD2. CDR3 length equals 15 residues. The germline gives CDR1 SGHRS, CDR2 YFSETQ. V was pared by 3 bases and J by 4 bases, with 4 bases of the junction left unmatched. The CDR3 spells CASSSGLAAYNEQFF. CDR3 bases: TGCGCCAGCAGCTCTGGACTAGCGGCGTACAATGAGCAGTTCTTC.

The rearrangement uses TRBV27 and TRBJ1-1; weak D call: TRBD1 (5 bases). The V end was cut by 0 bases, the J end by 6 bases, with 14 bases between. The germline V gene encodes CDR1 MNHEY and CDR2 SMNVEV (reference sequence). CDR3 length: 15 amino acids. The CDR3 nucleotides read TGTGCCAGCAGTTTATCGTTACGGGGGGACGCTGAAGCTTTCTTT. Its protein product is CASSLSLRGDAEAFF.

This sequence joins TRBV7-9 and TRBJ2-2; 8 bases agree with TRBD1. Germline V gene lookup returns CDR1 SEHNR and CDR2 FQNEAQ (reference sequence). CDR3 length equals 13 residues. The ends lost 8 bases at V and 7 bases at J; junction bases unmatched: 6. This chain's CDR3 is CASRQGAGGELFF. CDR3 nucleotide sequence: TGTGCCAGCCGCCAGGGGGCGGGCGGGGAGCTGTTTTTT.

The chain is built from TRBV5-1 and TRBJ2-1; TRBD2 aligns across 13 bases. Germline-derived CDR1 and CDR2 are SGHRS and YFSETQ. Trimming took 6 bases from V and 1 from J; bases not matched to a gene: 10. The CDR3 has 18 residues. As DNA, the CDR3 is TGCGCCAGCACTCCCGGGACTAGCGGGACTTGGTCCTACAATGAGCAGTTCTTC. Translating it yields CASTPGTSGTWSYNEQFF.

The J gene is TRBJ2-1, the V gene TRBV2; 11 bases agree with TRBD2. Germline V gene sequence: CDR1 SNHLY, CDR2 FYNNEI. Unmatched junction bases numbered 3, after V lost 8 bases and J lost 9 bases. The CDR3 has 12 amino acids. The DNA for the CDR3 is TGTGCCAGCCATAGCGGGAGGGGTGAGCAGTTCTTC. Protein: CASHSGRGEQFF. Looking up the rest from reference TRBV2 and TRBJ2-1 gives the full variable domain: EPEVTQTPSHQVTQMGQEVILRCVPISNHLYFYWYRQILGQKVEFLVSFYNNEISEKSEIFDDQFSVERPDGSNFTLKIRSTKLEDSAMYFCASHSGRGEQFFGPGTRLTVL.

The chain is built from TRBV6-5 and TRBJ1-1; D ambiguous. V was clipped by 5 bases and J by 0 bases, with 7 bases between them. Germline V lookup: CDR1 MNHEY, CDR2 SVGAGI. The CDR3 consists of 13 residues. This CDR3 reads CASSRGLNTEAFF. The CDR3 DNA reads TGTGCCAGCAGTCGGGGTTTGAACACTGAAGCTTTCTTT.

With respect to this clone: Compared with germline, one end of the junction differs, possibly owing to a read error. The chain employs TRBV29-1 and TRBJ2-3, with D unclear. The CDR3 extends over 12 amino acids. CDR1 is SQVTM and CDR2 is ANQGSEA in the germline V gene. CDR3 sequence (DNA): TGCGGCGTTGAACCAGGCACAGATACGCAGTATTTT. It yields the protein CGVEPGTDTQYF.

This clone was seen more than once but under ten times. The CDR3 spells CASSIPTRDRGVHEQYF. In nucleotides, the CDR3 is TGTGCCAGTAGTATCCCCACCCGGGACAGGGGAGTCCACGAGCAGTACTTC. V usage is TRBV19 and J usage is TRBJ2-7; 10 bases fit TRBD1. The germline gives CDR1 LNHDA, CDR2 SQIVND (reference sequence). The CDR3 sequence is 17 residues long. The junction had 13 bases not matched to a gene; V was cut back by 3 bases and J by 5 bases.

The chain links TRBV29-1 to TRBJ2-7; TRBD1 matches 11 bases. V dropped 0 bases and J dropped 2; count of bases not matched to a gene: 3. Germline V gene sequence: CDR1 SQVTM, CDR2 ANQGSEA. The CDR3 runs to 15 residues. CDR3 in amino acids: CSVEEEGQGAYEQYF. The CDR3 DNA reads as TGCAGCGTTGAAGAGGAGGGACAGGGGGCCTACGAGCAGTACTTC.

The CDR3 nucleotides read TGTGCCAGCAGCTTGAGGGGGGGGACAGGGAGGTTCGTGGGCACTGAAGCTTTCTTT. Residues: CASSLRGGTGRFVGTEAFF. The chain uses TRBV5-6 and TRBJ1-1, with 9 bases lining up with TRBD1. The CDR3 consists of 19 residues. The germline gives CDR1 SGHDT, CDR2 YYEEEE. V was clipped by 1 base and J by 4 bases; unmatched bases: 17.

This chain links TRBV6-5 with TRBJ1-5; TRBD1 matches 9 bases. The CDR3 length is 14 residues. CDR1 and CDR2 (germline): MNHEY, SVGAGI. The V segment lost 4 bases and the J segment 7 bases; nucleotides outside the gene matches: 5. The CDR3 is CASSWDREKQPQHF. CDR3 bases: TGTGCCAGCAGTTGGGACAGGGAAAAGCAGCCCCAGCATTTT.

The chain recombines TRBV9 with TRBJ2-1; no clear D gene. CDR1 and CDR2 from the germline V gene are SGDLS and YYNGEE. V was clipped by 0 bases and J by 7 bases, with 11 bases between them. CDR3 length equals 14 residues. Written as DNA, the CDR3 is TGTGCCAGCAGCGTAGAACCCCTGGAGAATGAGCAGTTCTTC. This encodes CASSVEPLENEQFF.

This clone was observed a handful of times. The chain has TRBV30 and TRBJ1-2, with 8 bases fitting TRBD1. V was pared by 3 bases and J by 3 bases, with 9 bases of the junction left unmatched. The CDR3 spans 15 residues. CDR1 is GTSNPN, CDR2 SVGIG, per germline (reference sequence). The CDR3 nucleotides are TGTGCCTGGAGGGGGACAGGTCCCGGAGACTATGGCTACACCTTC. Translation: CAWRGTGPGDYGYTF.

This rearrangement joins TRBV7-6 to TRBJ2-7, with no clear D. V was clipped by 4 bases and J by 1 base, with 11 bases between them. The CDR3 is 14 amino acids. Germline CDR1 reads SGHVS; CDR2 reads FNYEAQ. The CDR3 nucleotides read TGTGCCAGCAGCTGGGTATCTAGGTCCTACGAGCAGTACTTC. This translates into CASSWVSRSYEQYF.

Notes on this clone: The junction departs from the called germline gene at one end, perhaps through a read error. The V call is TRBV2, the J call TRBJ1-1; D gene ambiguous. The CDR3 is 14 residues long. Germline V gives CDR1 SNHLY, CDR2 FYNNEI. CDR3 loop: CASTEVFANNEAFF. In DNA, the CDR3 is TGTGCCAGCACGGAGGTTTTCGCGAACAATGAAGCTTTCTTT.

The rearrangement links TRBV10-1 to TRBJ1-1, with D unresolved. The germline V and J ends were trimmed by 0 bases and 3 bases, with 8 bases remaining between them. The CDR3 runs to 14 residues. Per the germline V gene, CDR1 is WNHNN and CDR2 is SYGVQD (reference sequence). The CDR3 spells CASSESRADTEAFF. The CDR3 nucleotides read TGCGCCAGCAGTGAGTCGCGGGCGGACACTGAAGCTTTCTTT.

This clone came up a few times. The chain links TRBV18 to TRBJ2-3, with TRBD1 matching 7 bases. Germline V gene lookup returns CDR1 KGHSH and CDR2 LQKENI. V lost 3 bases and J lost 1; bases outside the gene matches: 13. There are 18 residues in the CDR3. The CDR3 here is CASSPFGTDPRGTDTQYF. The CDR3 region has the DNA TGTGCCAGCTCACCTTTCGGGACAGATCCAAGAGGCACAGATACGCAGTATTTT.

The CDR3 is CASSPPPAGRQPQHF. CDR3 nucleotide sequence: TGTGCCAGTAGTCCCCCCCCTGCGGGGAGGCAGCCCCAGCATTTT. This chain uses TRBV19 with TRBJ1-5; no firm D call. Trimming removed 5 bases at V and 7 bases at J, with 18 bases between. This CDR3 is built from 15 residues. Germline assignment: CDR1 LNHDA and CDR2 SQIVND (reference sequence).

V is TRBV19 and J is TRBJ1-5, with 9 bases matching TRBD1. V trimming: 2 bases; J trimming: 4 bases; junction bases outside the gene matches: 3. CDR3 length: 15 residues. Germline CDR1 is LNHDA and CDR2 is SQIVND (reference sequence). CDR3 loop: CASSILQGANQPQHF. CDR3 nucleotide sequence: TGTGCCAGTAGTATACTACAGGGGGCTAATCAGCCCCAGCATTTT.

The chain combines TRBV7-2 with TRBJ2-3; TRBD2 might be the D (6 bases). Trimming cost V 7 bases and J 8 bases, with 16 bases left between them. Looked up from germline, CDR1 is SGHTA and CDR2 is FQGNSA. The CDR3 is 13 amino acids. The CDR3 reads CASTKGGGPTQYF. The CDR3, as DNA: TGTGCCAGCACCAAAGGTGGAGGGCCTACGCAGTATTTT.

The chain couples TRBV30 to TRBJ2-1, with no clear D. From germline, CDR1 is GTSNPN and CDR2 SVGIG (reference sequence). The V and J ends lost 3 bases and 5 bases respectively, with 17 bases between them. This CDR3 spans 15 amino acids. The CDR3 sequence: CAWSPGVPTNNEQFF. The CDR3 coding sequence is TGTGCCTGGAGCCCCGGTGTCCCCACCAACAATGAGCAGTTCTTC. Full variable domain (remainder filled in from reference TRBV30 and TRBJ2-1): SQTIHQWPATLVQPVGSPLSLECTVEGTSNPNLYWYRQAAGRGLQLLFYSVGIGQISSEVPQNLSASRPQDRQFILSSKKLLLSDSGFYLCAWSPGVPTNNEQFFGPGTRLTVL.

The rearrangement joins TRBV11-2 to TRBJ2-5, with D possibly being TRBD1 (5 bases). The J call may be in error: the DNA end matches TRBJ2-7 better. The CDR3 is 14 residues long. Germline V CDR1 and CDR2: SGHAT, FQNNGV. In nucleotides, the CDR3 is TGTGCCAGCAGCCCTAGGGGCTCCGCCTACGAGCAGTACTTC. Translating gives CASSPRGSAYEQYF.

The genes are TRBV5-1 and TRBJ1-1; maybe TRBD1 (5 bases). The CDR3 is 16 residues long. V was clipped by 3 bases and J by 3 bases, with 18 bases between them. CDR1 and CDR2 from the germline V gene are SGHRS and YFSETQ. DNA of the CDR3: TGCGCCAGCAGCTGGGGGACTCAAGTTAAGGACACTGAAGCTTTCTTT. Encoded protein: CASSWGTQVKDTEAFF.

J is TRBJ2-2 and V is TRBV9; TRBD2 is a possible D gene (7 bases). V lost 7 bases, J lost 7 bases, and 17 bases lay in between. The V gene's germline CDR1 is SGDLS and CDR2 YYNGEE. The CDR3 covers 14 residues. The CDR3 DNA is TGTGCCAGCGGGGGGGAGGGGGTCGGCGGGGAGCTGTTTTTT. Translated: CASGGEGVGGELFF.

This chain links TRBV5-6 with TRBJ1-1; 8 bases align to TRBD1. The CDR3 spans 16 residues. Losses at the gene ends were 0 bases for V and 2 bases for J; bases not matched to a gene: 6. The germline V gene encodes CDR1 SGHDT and CDR2 YYEEEE. The CDR3 is CASSLGDRGENTEAFF. The DNA for the CDR3 is TGTGCCAGCAGCTTGGGCGACAGGGGAGAAAACACTGAAGCTTTCTTT.

The rearrangement links TRBV6-1 to TRBJ1-5, with a tentative D call TRBD1 (6 bases). CDR3 size: 15 residues. Per the germline V gene, CDR1 is MNHNS and CDR2 is SASEGT. The V and J ends lost 4 bases and 1 base respectively, with 11 bases between them. The CDR3 reads CASSAPGASNQPQHF. The CDR3 region has the DNA TGTGCCAGCAGTGCTCCAGGGGCGAGCAATCAGCCCCAGCATTTT.

This rearrangement joins TRBV28 to TRBJ2-1; 8 nucleotides agree with TRBD2. CDR1 and CDR2 from the germline V gene are MDHEN and SYDVKM. With 5 bases clipped from V and 4 bases from J, the junction kept 10 bases outside the gene matches. The CDR3 consists of 16 residues. The CDR3: CASSPPASGLYNEQFF. Written as DNA, the CDR3 is TGTGCCAGCAGTCCCCCGGCTAGCGGGCTTTACAATGAGCAGTTCTTC. Full variable domain (rest looked up from reference TRBV28 and TRBJ2-1): DVKVTQSSRYLVKRTGEKVFLECVQDMDHENMFWYRQDPGLGLRLIYFSYDVKMKEKGDIPEGYSVSREKKERFSLILESASTNQTSMYLCASSPPASGLYNEQFFGPGTRLTVL.